These T cell receptor beta chains were read from a single sample in a study of CD8 T cells in Susac syndrome. TCRdb itself ran the immunoSEQ multiplex PCR reads through MiXCR, one entry per CDR3 protein. Here the sample spans 95,000 to 150,000 distinct CDR3 sequences, around 94% being singletons. Sequencing was done on a sample of CD4+ T cells from PBMCs. The origin of the receptors is a human donor in good health. Each CDR3 is given without its conserved first and last residue.

J | V | CDR3
TRBJ2-7 | TRBV7-2 | ASSTTSGRSYEQY
TRBJ1-5 | TRBV7-5 | ISVSEARRQFNQPQH
TRBJ2-3 | TRBV13 | ASSPRQSTSTDTQY
TRBJ2-6 | TRBV7-9 | ASSLAYQRANVLT
TRBJ1-2 | TRBV19 | ASSIQETGYGYT
TRBJ2-6 | TRBV20-1 | SARGDTGANVLT
TRBJ1-5 | TRBV20-1 | SASPGSGDQPQH
TRBJ2-1 | TRBV5-1 | ASSDGTATYNEQF
TRBJ2-2 | TRBV2 | ASRAGGNTGELF
TRBJ1-2 | TRBV3-1 | ASSQAWDRGGYT
TRBJ2-4 | TRBV29-1 | SVEGGGENIQY
TRBJ1-1 | TRBV3-1 | ASSPRGNTEAF
TRBJ1-1 | TRBV19 | ASSPGQGRNTEAF
TRBJ2-7 | TRBV23-1 | ASSQPLYEQY
TRBJ2-1 | TRBV20-1 | SAARAGGYNEQF
TRBJ2-1 | TRBV3-1 | ASSQVAGGPHEQF
TRBJ1-1 | TRBV12-3/TRBV12-4 | AQRIGTLNTEAF
TRBJ2-7 | TRBV10-3 | AISESDRFSYEQY
TRBJ2-5 | TRBV19 | ASSTAGLGLVQETQY
TRBJ2-1 | TRBV6-5 | ASSPSRVSEQF